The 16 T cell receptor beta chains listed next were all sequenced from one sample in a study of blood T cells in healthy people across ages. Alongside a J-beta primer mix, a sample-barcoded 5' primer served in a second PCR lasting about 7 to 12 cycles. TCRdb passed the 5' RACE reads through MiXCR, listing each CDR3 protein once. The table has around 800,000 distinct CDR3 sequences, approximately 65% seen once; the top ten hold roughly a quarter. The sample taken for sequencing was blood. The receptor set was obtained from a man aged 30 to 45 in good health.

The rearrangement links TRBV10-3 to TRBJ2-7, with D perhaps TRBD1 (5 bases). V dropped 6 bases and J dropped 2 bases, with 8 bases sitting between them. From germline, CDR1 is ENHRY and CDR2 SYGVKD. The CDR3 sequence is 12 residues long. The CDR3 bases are TGTGCCATCAGGGACACAGCCTACGAGCAGTACTTC. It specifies CAIRDTAYEQYF.

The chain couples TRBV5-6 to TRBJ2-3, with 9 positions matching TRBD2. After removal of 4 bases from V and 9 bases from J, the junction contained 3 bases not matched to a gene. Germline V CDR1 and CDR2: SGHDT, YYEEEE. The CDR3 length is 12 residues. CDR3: CASSMAGGTQYF. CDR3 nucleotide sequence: TGTGCCAGCAGCATGGCGGGGGGGACGCAGTATTTT.

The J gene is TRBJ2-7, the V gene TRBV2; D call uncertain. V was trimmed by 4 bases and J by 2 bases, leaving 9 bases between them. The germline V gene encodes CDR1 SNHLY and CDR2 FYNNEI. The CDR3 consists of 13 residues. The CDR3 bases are TGTGCCAGCAGTGGGGTATATACCTACGAGCAGTACTTC. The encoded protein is CASSGVYTYEQYF.

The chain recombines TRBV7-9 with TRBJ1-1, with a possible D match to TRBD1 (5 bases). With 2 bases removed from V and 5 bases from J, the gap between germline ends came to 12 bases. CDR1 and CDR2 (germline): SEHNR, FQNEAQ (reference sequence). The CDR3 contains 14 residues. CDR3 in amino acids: CASSLIQGWTEAFF. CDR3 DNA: TGTGCCAGCAGCTTAATTCAGGGTTGGACTGAAGCTTTCTTT.

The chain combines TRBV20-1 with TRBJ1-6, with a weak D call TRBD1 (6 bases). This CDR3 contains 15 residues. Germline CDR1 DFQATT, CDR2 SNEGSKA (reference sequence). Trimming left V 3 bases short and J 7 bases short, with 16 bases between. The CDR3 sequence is CSASTYGQPNSPLHF. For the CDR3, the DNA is TGCAGTGCTAGCACATACGGACAGCCGAATTCACCCCTCCACTTT.

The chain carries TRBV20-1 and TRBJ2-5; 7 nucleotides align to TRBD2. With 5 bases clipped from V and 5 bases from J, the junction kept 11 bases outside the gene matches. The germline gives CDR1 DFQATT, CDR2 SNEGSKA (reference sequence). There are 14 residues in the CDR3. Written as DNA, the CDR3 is TGCAGTGCTGGGGCGAGCGGGGTCCAGGAGACCCAGTACTTC. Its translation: CSAGASGVQETQYF.

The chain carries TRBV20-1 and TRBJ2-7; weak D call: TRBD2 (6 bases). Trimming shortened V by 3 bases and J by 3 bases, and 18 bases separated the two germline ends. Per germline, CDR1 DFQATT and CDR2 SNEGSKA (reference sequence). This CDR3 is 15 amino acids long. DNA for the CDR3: TGCAGTGCTAGTATTTTAACGGGAGTACTCTACGAGCAGTACTTC. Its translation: CSASILTGVLYEQYF.

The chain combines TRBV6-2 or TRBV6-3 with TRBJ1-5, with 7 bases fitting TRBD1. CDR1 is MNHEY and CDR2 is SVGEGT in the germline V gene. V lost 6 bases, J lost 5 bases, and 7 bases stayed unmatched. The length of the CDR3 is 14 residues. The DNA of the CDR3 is TGTGCCAGCAGCCCCAGGGGGACACATCAGCCCCAGCATTTT. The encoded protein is CASSPRGTHQPQHF.

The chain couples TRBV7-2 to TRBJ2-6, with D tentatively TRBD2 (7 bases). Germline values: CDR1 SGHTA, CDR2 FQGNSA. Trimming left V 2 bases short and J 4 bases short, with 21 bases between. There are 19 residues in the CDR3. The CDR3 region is CASSLFPLGGASGANVLTF. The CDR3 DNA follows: TGTGCCAGCAGCTTATTCCCTCTAGGGGGGGCCTCGGGGGCCAACGTCCTGACTTTC.

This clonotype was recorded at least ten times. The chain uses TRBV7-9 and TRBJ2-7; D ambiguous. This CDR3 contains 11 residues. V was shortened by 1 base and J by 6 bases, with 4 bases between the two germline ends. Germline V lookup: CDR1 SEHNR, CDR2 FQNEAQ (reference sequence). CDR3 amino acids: CASSLGLEQYF. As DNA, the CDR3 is TGTGCCAGCAGCTTAGGGCTCGAGCAGTACTTC.

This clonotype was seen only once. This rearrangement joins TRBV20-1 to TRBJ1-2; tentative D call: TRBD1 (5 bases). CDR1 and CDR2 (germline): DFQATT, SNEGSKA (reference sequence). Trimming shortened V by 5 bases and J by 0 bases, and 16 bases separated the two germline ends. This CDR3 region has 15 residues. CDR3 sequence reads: CSAGGLQLANYGYTF. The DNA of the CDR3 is TGCAGTGCTGGGGGACTCCAGTTAGCTAACTATGGCTACACCTTC.

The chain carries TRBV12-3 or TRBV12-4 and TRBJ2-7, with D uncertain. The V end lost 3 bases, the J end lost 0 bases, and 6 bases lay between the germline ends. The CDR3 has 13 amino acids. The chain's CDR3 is CASSFQVSYEQYF. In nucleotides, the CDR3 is TGTGCCAGCAGTTTTCAGGTCTCCTACGAGCAGTACTTC.

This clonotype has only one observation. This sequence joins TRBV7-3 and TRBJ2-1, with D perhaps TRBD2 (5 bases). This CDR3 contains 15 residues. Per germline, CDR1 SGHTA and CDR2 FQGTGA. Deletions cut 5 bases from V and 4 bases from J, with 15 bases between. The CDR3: CASSIRDSPYNEQFF. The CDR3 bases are TGTGCCAGCAGCATCCGGGATTCCCCTTACAATGAGCAGTTCTTC.

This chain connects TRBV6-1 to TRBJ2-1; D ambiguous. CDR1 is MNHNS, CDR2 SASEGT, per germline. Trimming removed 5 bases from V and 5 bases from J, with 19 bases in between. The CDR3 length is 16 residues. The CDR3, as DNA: TGTGCCAGCAGTACGATAGCCCTTAAAATAAACAATGAGCAGTTCTTC. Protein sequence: CASSTIALKINNEQFF.

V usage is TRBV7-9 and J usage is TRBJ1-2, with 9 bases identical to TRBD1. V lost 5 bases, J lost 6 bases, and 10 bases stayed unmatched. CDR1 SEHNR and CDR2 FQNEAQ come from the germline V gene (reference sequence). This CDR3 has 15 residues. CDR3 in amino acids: CASSTGTGSNHGYTF. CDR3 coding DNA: TGTGCCAGCAGCACCGGGACAGGGTCGAATCATGGCTACACCTTC. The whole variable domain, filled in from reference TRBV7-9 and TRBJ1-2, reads DTGVSQNPRHKITKRGQNVTFRCDPISEHNRLYWYRQTLGQGPEFLTYFQNEAQLEKSRLLSDRFSAERPKGSFSTLEIQRTEQGDSAMYLCASSTGTGSNHGYTFGSGTRLTVV.

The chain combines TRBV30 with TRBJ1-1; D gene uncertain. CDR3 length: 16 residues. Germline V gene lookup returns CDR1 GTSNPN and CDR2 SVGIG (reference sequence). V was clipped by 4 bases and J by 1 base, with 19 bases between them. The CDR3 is CAWTVLEPRRNTEAFF. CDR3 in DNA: TGTGCCTGGACCGTCCTCGAGCCCCGGAGGAACACTGAAGCTTTCTTT.